The rows below give T cell receptor beta chains drawn from one sample of a study of T cell responses to AZD1222 COVID-19 vaccine. The assay was immunoSEQ multiplex PCR, and TCRdb's table has in-frame clones only and misses some. Among approximately 170,000 clones listed, less than 95% were seen once. The material sequenced was peripheral blood, taken on day 0 of AZD1222 vaccination. All receptors derive from an adult in good health. Each CDR3 is given with its conserved first and last residue. Each record gives: J gene, V gene, clone size, D gene, CDR3 protein, CDR3 DNA. A D gene is named only where the DNA matches it firmly. Rows give clone size only sometimes, using once, few, many, or a class for an expanded clone.

>TRBJ2-7|TRBV6-5|once|.
CASRVSPFYEQYF
TGTGCCAGCAGAGTAAGCCCCTTCTACGAGCAGTACTTC
>TRBJ1-4|TRBV2|.|.
CASRPQGGREKLFF
TGTGCCAGCAGGCCACAGGGCGGGCGGGAAAAACTGTTTTTT
>TRBJ2-7|TRBV28|few|TRBD1
CASRTGLEQYF
TGTGCCAGCAGGACAGGGCTCGAGCAGTACTTC
>TRBJ2-3|TRBV12-3/TRBV12-4|.|.
CASSPRRPRQYF
TGTGCCAGCAGCCCCAGGAGGCCGCGGCAGTATTTT
>TRBJ1-2|TRBV7-9|.|.
CASTPPGAQRGYGYTF
TGTGCCAGCACCCCTCCAGGGGCTCAGAGGGGCTATGGCTACACCTTC
>TRBJ1-1|TRBV4-2|.|.
CASSPHRDTEAFF
TGTGCCAGCAGCCCGCACAGGGACACTGAAGCTTTCTTT
>TRBJ1-1|TRBV5-1|once|.
CASSLGGVKNTEAFF
TGCGCCAGCAGCTTGGGAGGGGTGAAGAACACTGAAGCTTTCTTT
>TRBJ2-2|TRBV9|.|.
CASSVVGNTGELFF
TGTGCCAGCAGCGTAGTGGGGAACACCGGGGAGCTGTTTTTT
>TRBJ2-1|TRBV6-1|.|.
CASSEGGSRNEQFF
TGTGCCAGCAGTGAAGGGGGGAGTCGGAATGAGCAGTTCTTC
>TRBJ1-5|TRBV7-9|once|.
CASSPGHNQPQHF
TGTGCCAGCAGCCCGGGCCACAATCAGCCCCAGCATTTT
>TRBJ2-7|TRBV5-5|.|.
CASRQGTYEQYF
TGTGCCAGCAGGCAGGGGACCTACGAGCAGTACTTC
>TRBJ1-1|TRBV25-1|.|TRBD1
CASSEPTGGTEAFF
TGTGCCAGCAGTGAACCCACAGGGGGCACTGAAGCTTTCTTT
>TRBJ2-7|TRBV11-2|.|.
CASSLGAGLLRGPEQYF
TGTGCCAGCAGCTTAGGTGCCGGGCTCCTTCGTGGTCCCGAGCAGTACTTC
>TRBJ2-1|TRBV5-1|.|TRBD2
CASSSTSGKHEQFF
TGCGCCAGCAGCTCGACTAGCGGGAAGCATGAGCAGTTCTTC
>TRBJ2-3|TRBV11-3|.|TRBD2
CASSLGQREVRDTQYF
TGTGCCAGCAGCTTGGGCCAGCGGGAGGTACGGGATACGCAGTATTTT
>TRBJ2-3|TRBV28|.|TRBD1
CASSSPWGQGARLTDTQYF
TGTGCCAGCAGTTCTCCCTGGGGACAGGGGGCCCGCCTCACAGATACGCAGTATTTT
>TRBJ1-5|TRBV7-9|.|.
CASSYGSQPQHF
TGTGCCAGCAGCTACGGGTCTCAGCCCCAGCATTTT
>TRBJ2-3|TRBV7-6|.|TRBD2
CASSSLAGGSTDTQYF
TGTGCCAGCAGCTCTCTAGCGGGAGGCAGCACAGATACGCAGTATTTT
>TRBJ1-1|TRBV4-1|.|.
CASSQVGRGGSTEAFF
TGCGCCAGCAGCCAAGTGGGACGGGGGGGGAGCACTGAAGCTTTCTTT
>TRBJ2-7|TRBV30|.|TRBD1
CAWSPWTGDGVNF
TGTGCCTGGAGTCCGTGGACAGGGGACGGGGTCAACTTC
>TRBJ2-5|TRBV27|.|.
CASSLSAGRETQYF
TGTGCCAGCAGTCTCTCCGCTGGGAGAGAGACCCAGTACTTC
>TRBJ2-6|TRBV10-3|.|.
CAISEGYSGANVLTF
TGTGCCATCAGTGAGGGTTACTCTGGGGCCAACGTCCTGACTTTC
>TRBJ1-5|TRBV27|.|TRBD1
CASSSLTGGSNQPQHF
TGTGCCAGCAGTTCACTGACAGGGGGTAGCAATCAGCCCCAGCATTTT
>TRBJ1-1|TRBV28|.|.
CASSFMNTEAFF
TGTGCCAGCAGTTTCATGAACACTGAAGCTTTCTTT
>TRBJ1-4|TRBV5-1|few|.
CASSPGQTANEKLFF
TGCGCCAGCAGCCCTGGACAGACGGCAAATGAAAAACTGTTTTTT
>TRBJ1-1|TRBV12-3/TRBV12-4|.|.
CASSLSVEAFF
TGTGCCAGCAGTTTAAGTGTTGAAGCTTTCTTT
>TRBJ1-1|TRBV6-6|.|.
CASAGGPGTEAFF
TGTGCCAGCGCGGGCGGGCCGGGCACTGAAGCTTTCTTT
>TRBJ2-5|TRBV5-1|.|TRBD2
CASSYREGLARLQGETQYF
TGCGCCAGCAGTTACAGGGAGGGACTAGCGCGCCTCCAGGGGGAGACCCAGTACTTC
>TRBJ1-2|TRBV28|once|TRBD1
CASSSPGTGYGYTF
TGTGCCAGCAGTTCCCCCGGGACAGGCTATGGCTACACCTTC
>TRBJ1-1|TRBV19|.|.
CASRKGTEAFF
TGTGCCAGTAGAAAGGGGACTGAAGCTTTCTTT
>TRBJ2-3|TRBV4-1|.|TRBD2
CASSREFWREGLDTQYF
TGCGCCAGCAGCCGAGAATTTTGGCGGGAGGGTCTGGATACGCAGTATTTT
>TRBJ2-1|TRBV6-4|.|.
CASSLGGEQFF
TGTGCCAGCAGCCTAGGGGGAGAGCAGTTCTTC
>TRBJ1-2|TRBV5-4|.|.
CASGDRYGYTF
TGTGCCAGCGGTGATCGGTATGGCTACACCTTC
>TRBJ1-1|TRBV6-5|.|.
CASSYRGKTEAFF
TGTGCCAGCAGTTACAGGGGAAAGACTGAAGCTTTCTTT
>TRBJ2-7|TRBV4-2|.|.
CASSQERTLIAYEQYF
TGTGCCAGCAGCCAAGAAAGGACACTAATCGCCTACGAGCAGTACTTC
>TRBJ1-1|TRBV10-3|.|.
CAISERQMNTEAFF
TGTGCCATCAGTGAGAGGCAGATGAACACTGAAGCTTTCTTT
>TRBJ2-7|TRBV7-2|.|TRBD2
CASSWTSGRALYEQYF
TGTGCCAGCAGCTGGACTAGCGGGAGGGCGTTGTACGAGCAGTACTTC
>TRBJ2-1|TRBV5-1|once|TRBD2
CASKLAGEMGNQFF
TGCGCCAGCAAACTAGCGGGAGAAATGGGCAATCAGTTCTTC
>TRBJ1-1|TRBV5-1|.|.
CASSPWGRNTEAFF
TGCGCCAGCAGCCCCTGGGGGCGAAACACTGAAGCTTTCTTT
>TRBJ2-1|TRBV24-1|.|TRBD2
CATSDPTSGRSNEQFF
TGTGCCACCAGTGACCCGACTAGCGGGAGGTCGAATGAGCAGTTCTTC
>TRBJ1-2|TRBV28|.|.
CASSTLLRGYTF
TGTGCCAGCAGTACCCTGCTGAGGGGCTACACCTTC
>TRBJ2-7|TRBV20-1|.|TRBD2
CSASLKRLAGFREQYF
TGCAGTGCTAGTCTTAAAAGACTAGCGGGATTTCGCGAGCAGTACTTC
>TRBJ2-2|TRBV10-1|few|TRBD1
CASSDSQGANTGELFF
TGCGCCAGCAGTGATTCCCAGGGGGCGAACACCGGGGAGCTGTTTTTT
>TRBJ2-7|TRBV21-1|.|.
CASSKGGPRWAYEQYF
TGTGCCAGCAGCAAAGGAGGGCCGAGGTGGGCCTACGAGCAGTACTTC
>TRBJ2-7|TRBV29-1|.|.
CSVMSPDTLYEQYF
TGCAGCGTGATGTCACCGGACACACTCTACGAGCAGTACTTC
>TRBJ2-1|TRBV30|.|TRBD2
CAWSVMTSGKGNEQFF
TGTGCCTGGAGTGTAATGACTAGCGGGAAGGGCAATGAGCAGTTCTTC
>TRBJ2-7|TRBV4-1|.|.
CASSQDVTSSYEQYF
TGCGCCAGCAGCCAAGATGTCACTAGCTCCTACGAGCAGTACTTC
>TRBJ1-2|TRBV5-4|.|TRBD1
CASTGTGGNYGYTF
TGTGCCAGCACCGGGACAGGGGGGAACTATGGCTACACCTTC
>TRBJ1-1|TRBV30|.|TRBD1
CAWSVPSVDRGFWNTEAFF
TGTGCCTGGAGTGTACCATCTGTAGACAGGGGGTTTTGGAACACTGAAGCTTTCTTT
>TRBJ1-3|TRBV15|.|.
CATSRGGLGHGNTIYF
TGTGCCACCAGCCGGGGTGGCCTTGGGCATGGAAACACCATATATTTT
>TRBJ2-1|TRBV7-3|.|.
CASSFRPTLSYNEQFF
TGTGCCAGCAGCTTTCGCCCTACCCTATCCTACAATGAGCAGTTCTTC
>TRBJ2-1|TRBV5-1|.|.
CASSLGQYNEQFF
TGCGCCAGCAGCTTGGGACAGTACAATGAGCAGTTCTTC
>TRBJ1-6|TRBV5-1|.|TRBD1
CASSGTAPGNSPLHF
TGCGCCAGCAGCGGGACAGCCCCGGGTAATTCACCCCTCCACTTT
>TRBJ1-4|TRBV27|.|TRBD1
CASSAQGATNEKLFF
TGTGCCAGCAGTGCCCAGGGGGCAACTAATGAAAAACTGTTTTTT
>TRBJ2-7|TRBV5-1|.|TRBD2
CASSRGGDGNEQYF
TGCGCCAGCAGCCGGGGGGGAGACGGGAACGAGCAGTACTTC
>TRBJ1-1|TRBV18|.|TRBD1
CASSPPDRVMNTEAFF
TGTGCCAGCTCACCACCGGACAGGGTTATGAACACTGAAGCTTTCTTT
>TRBJ1-1|TRBV28|few|.
CASSLGTEAFF
TGTGCCAGCAGTTTGGGCACTGAAGCTTTCTTT
>TRBJ1-4|TRBV3-1/TRBV3-2|.|.
CASSHGTFNEKLFF
TGTGCCAGCAGCCACGGGACTTTTAATGAAAAACTGTTTTTT